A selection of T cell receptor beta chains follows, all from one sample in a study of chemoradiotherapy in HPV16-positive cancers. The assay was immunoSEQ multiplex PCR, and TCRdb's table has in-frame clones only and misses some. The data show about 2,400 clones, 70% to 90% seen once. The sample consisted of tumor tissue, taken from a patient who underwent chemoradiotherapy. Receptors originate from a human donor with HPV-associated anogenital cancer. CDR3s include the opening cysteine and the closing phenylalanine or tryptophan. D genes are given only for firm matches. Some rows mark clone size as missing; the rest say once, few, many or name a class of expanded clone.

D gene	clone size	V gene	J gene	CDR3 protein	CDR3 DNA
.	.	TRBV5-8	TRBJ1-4	CAVNQESNEKLFF	TGTGCCGTAAACCAGGAGTCTAATGAAAAACTGTTTTTT
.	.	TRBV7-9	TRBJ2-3	CASRVGVGSTDTQYF	TGTGCCAGCAGGGTAGGGGTCGGCAGCACAGATACGCAGTATTTT
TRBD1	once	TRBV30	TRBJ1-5	CAWSSGQGYQPQHF	TGTGCCTGGTCCAGCGGACAGGGATATCAGCCCCAGCATTTT
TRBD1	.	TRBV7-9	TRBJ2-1	CASSSAGTGNEQFF	TGTGCCAGCAGCTCCGCCGGGACAGGCAATGAGCAGTTCTTC
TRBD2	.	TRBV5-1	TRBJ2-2	CASQRESETGELFF	TGCGCCAGTCAGCGGGAGTCGGAAACCGGGGAGCTGTTTTTT
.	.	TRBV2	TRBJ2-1	CASSETVSASYNEQFF	TGTGCCAGCAGTGAAACCGTGTCCGCTAGTTATAATGAGCAGTTCTTC
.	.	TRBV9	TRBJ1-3	CASSVESRAGGNTIYF	TGTGCCAGCAGCGTAGAAAGCCGAGCGGGGGGAAACACCATATATTTT
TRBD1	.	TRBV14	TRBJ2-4	CASSSGQGRIQYF	TGTGCCAGCAGCTCCGGACAGGGGCGCATTCAGTACTTC
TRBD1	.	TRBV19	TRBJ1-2	CASTSGQGGDGYTF	TGTGCCAGCACTTCGGGACAGGGAGGAGATGGCTACACCTTC
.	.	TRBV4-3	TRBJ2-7	CASSQGVQLYEQYF	TGCGCCAGCAGCCAAGGGGTGCAACTCTACGAGCAGTACTTC
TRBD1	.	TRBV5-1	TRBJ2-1	CASSLEGGRGNEQFF	TGCGCCAGCAGCTTGGAAGGGGGCAGAGGCAATGAGCAGTTCTTC
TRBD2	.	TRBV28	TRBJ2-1	CASSGTSGSNEQFF	TGTGCCAGCAGTGGGACTAGCGGGAGCAATGAGCAGTTCTTC
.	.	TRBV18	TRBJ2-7	CASSRDAKMSSYEQYF	TGTGCCAGCTCCAGAGACGCGAAAATGAGCTCCTACGAGCAGTACTTC
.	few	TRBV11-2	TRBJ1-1	CASTGRGITEAFF	TGTGCCAGCACCGGGAGGGGAATCACTGAAGCTTTCTTT
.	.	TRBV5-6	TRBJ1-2	CASSLVGHGSGYTF	TGTGCCAGCAGCTTAGTGGGACATGGGTCTGGCTACACCTTC
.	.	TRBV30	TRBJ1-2	CAWRGYGYTF	TGTGCCTGGAGAGGGTATGGCTACACCTTC
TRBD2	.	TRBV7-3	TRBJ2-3	CASSPGLAGLTDTQYF	TGTGCCAGCAGCCCGGGACTAGCGGGCCTCACAGATACGCAGTATTTT
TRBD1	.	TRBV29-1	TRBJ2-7	CSVGQGNEQYF	TGCAGCGTTGGACAGGGGAACGAGCAGTACTTC
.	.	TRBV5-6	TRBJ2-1	CASSLTGSSYNEQFF	TGTGCCAGCAGCTTAACGGGGAGCTCCTACAATGAGCAGTTCTTC